A single sample is the source of the 27 T cell receptor beta chains below, sequenced in a study of CD4 T cells in relation to SARS-CoV-2 and coronaviruses. These receptors' antigens are unknown. Clones were sequenced by immunoSEQ multiplex PCR, and TCRdb holds only the in-frame ones, with some missing. Among 23,000 or so clones listed, about 79% were seen once. Before the COVID-19 pandemic, during about 2011-2019, CD4+ T cells were taken from unexposed donors. CD4+ T cells were isolated from the cells after around 11 days of culture. Sequenced material: CD4+ T cells from PBMCs, cultured in vitro. Every receptor here comes from a human donor in good health.

The chain combines TRBV19 with TRBJ2-3; 8 bases agree with TRBD1. The V gene end was trimmed by 9 bases and the J gene end by 1 base; junction bases not matched to a gene: 3. CDR3 length: 13 amino acids. Germline CDR1 is LNHDA and CDR2 is SQIVND (reference sequence). CDR3 coding DNA: TGTGCCAGCCGGGGACAGGGCACAGATACGCAGTATTTT. It yields the protein CASRGQGTDTQYF.

This clone was seen more than once but under ten times. The chain couples TRBV11-2 to TRBJ2-7; tentative D call: TRBD2 (5 bases). In germline, CDR1 is SGHAT, CDR2 FQNNGV. Deletions cut 1 base from V and 4 bases from J, with 5 bases between. The CDR3 extends over 12 amino acids. The CDR3, as DNA: TGTGCCAGCAGCTTAGCGGGGTACGAGCAGTACTTC. Its protein product is CASSLAGYEQYF.

The chain links TRBV20-1 to TRBJ2-5; D is unclear. Trimming left V 3 bases short and J 12 bases short, with 14 bases between. Looked up from germline, CDR1 is DFQATT and CDR2 is SNEGSKA (reference sequence). This CDR3 comprises 11 residues. The CDR3 DNA reads as TGCAGTGCTAGGACTGGACCTGTGGAGTACTTC. Translated: CSARTGPVEYF.

The rearrangement joins TRBV29-1 to TRBJ2-3; TRBD2 agrees at 14 bases. There are 15 residues in the CDR3. CDR1 and CDR2 (germline): SQVTM, ANQGSEA. The junction had 4 bases not matched to a gene; V was cut back by 7 bases and J by 1 base. DNA for the CDR3: TGCAGCGGGACTAGCGGGGGGCTCCGCACAGATACGCAGTATTTT. Its translation: CSGTSGGLRTDTQYF.

The rearrangement joins TRBV28 to TRBJ1-1; D possibly corresponds to TRBD1 (6 bases). Trimming took off 6 bases at V and 5 bases at J, with 16 bases between the two ends. Germline assignment: CDR1 MDHEN and CDR2 SYDVKM. CDR3 length equals 14 residues. CDR3 nucleotides: TGTGCCAGCAGCCAGGGGTGGAGGAAAACTGAAGCTTTCTTT. Translating it yields CASSQGWRKTEAFF.

The V call is TRBV3-1 (or the pseudogene TRBV3-2), the J call TRBJ1-3; a weak D match, TRBD1 (5 bases). CDR3 length equals 15 residues. The germline gives CDR1 LGHDT, CDR2 YNNKEL (reference sequence). V lost 1 base to trimming and J lost 2 bases, with 9 bases between them. The CDR3 DNA sequence: TGTGCCAGCAGCCAAGGGGGCGCGACTGGAAACACCATATATTTT. Its translation: CASSQGGATGNTIYF.

This rearrangement joins TRBV19 to TRBJ2-7; 9 bases are shared with TRBD2. Germline lookup yields CDR1 LNHDA and CDR2 SQIVND (reference sequence). The CDR3 totals 15 residues. Unmatched junction bases numbered 5, after V lost 2 bases and J lost 3 bases. CDR3 sequence reads: CASSIIRTSVYEQYF. CDR3 in DNA: TGTGCCAGTAGTATAATCAGGACTAGCGTCTACGAGCAGTACTTC. The full variable domain, completed using reference TRBV19 and TRBJ2-7, is DGGITQSPKYLFRKEGQNVTLSCEQNLNHDAMYWYRQDPGQGLRLIYYSQIVNDFQKGDIAEGYSVSREKKESFPLTVTSAQKNPTAFYLCASSIIRTSVYEQYFGPGTRLTVT.

A few counts support this clone. The CDR3 sequence: CSVADRADGELFF. CDR3 in DNA: TGCAGCGTGGCGGACAGGGCGGACGGGGAGCTGTTTTTT. The V and J genes are TRBV29-1 and TRBJ2-2, with 8 bases lining up with TRBD1. The CDR3 is 13 residues long. V dropped 6 bases and J dropped 7; count of bases not matched to a gene: 7. CDR1 is SQVTM, CDR2 ANQGSEA, per germline.

The V gene is TRBV9, the J gene TRBJ1-2, with D possibly TRBD1 on 6 matching bases. Trimming cost V 0 bases and J 8 bases, with 11 bases left between them. This CDR3 region has 13 residues. Germline loops: CDR1 SGDLS, CDR2 YYNGEE. The CDR3 DNA is TGTGCCAGCAGCGTAGAAGGGGGGGAGGGCTACACCTTC. It translates to CASSVEGGEGYTF.

J is TRBJ2-3 and V is TRBV4-2, with D possibly called TRBD1 or TRBD2 (5 bases each). CDR3 size: 15 residues. V lost 2 bases and J lost 6, with 15 bases in between. Germline CDR1 and CDR2: LGHNA and YNFKEQ. The CDR3 region has the DNA TGTGCCAGCAGCCAACAAGGGACGGTGTCGGATACGCAGTATTTT. Translating gives CASSQQGTVSDTQYF.

V gene TRBV7-6 combines with J gene TRBJ2-6, with TRBD1 identical over 12 bases. Germline CDR1 and CDR2: SGHVS and FNYEAQ. The J segment lost 6 bases and the V segment lost 5 bases, leaving 8 bases of the junction unmatched. The CDR3 has 17 amino acids. The CDR3 spells CASSPRDRGPVANVLTF. Written as DNA, the CDR3 is TGTGCCAGCAGCCCCCGGGACAGGGGGCCTGTGGCCAACGTCCTGACTTTC. Filled out from reference TRBV7-6 and TRBJ2-6, the complete variable domain reads GAGVSQSPRYKVTKRGQDVALRCDPISGHVSLYWYRQALGQGPEFLTYFNYEAQQDKSGLPNDRFSAERPEGSISTLTIQRTEQRDSAMYRCASSPRDRGPVANVLTFGAGSRLTVL.

The chain combines TRBV30 with TRBJ2-2; D possibly corresponds to TRBD1 (6 bases). This CDR3 is built from 16 residues. Germline assignment: CDR1 GTSNPN and CDR2 SVGIG (reference sequence). V was trimmed by 0 bases and J by 1 base, leaving 12 bases between them. Here the CDR3 DNA reads TGTGCCTGGAGTGTACGGGGCAGGGGGAACACCGGGGAGCTGTTTTTT. Translated: CAWSVRGRGNTGELFF.

The chain is built from TRBV9 and TRBJ2-1; 9 bases are a match to TRBD2. Trimming took 2 bases from V and 0 from J; bases not matched to a gene: 0. The CDR3 length is 15 residues. The germline V gene encodes CDR1 SGDLS and CDR2 YYNGEE. The CDR3 region is CASSVSGSSYNEQFF. The CDR3 DNA is TGTGCCAGCAGCGTTAGCGGGAGCTCCTACAATGAGCAGTTCTTC.

V and J are TRBV16 and TRBJ2-7; tentative D call: TRBD2 (6 bases). Germline V gene sequence: CDR1 KGHSY, CDR2 FQNENV. Trimming took 0 bases from V and 2 from J, leaving 11 bases between them. The CDR3 covers 15 residues. The CDR3 DNA sequence: TGTGCCAGCAGCCAATCGGGCGGGGCAACCTACGAGCAGTACTTC. Its translation is CASSQSGGATYEQYF.

The rearrangement uses TRBV24-1 and TRBJ1-5; 8 nucleotides match TRBD1. Per the germline V gene, CDR1 is KGHDR and CDR2 is SFDVKD. The CDR3 spans 16 residues. Trimming cost V 2 bases and J 6 bases; bases outside gene matches: 8. In nucleotides, the CDR3 is TGTGCCACCAGTGATTCACACAGGGGGTCGGGTCAGCCCCAGCATTTT. Amino acids: CATSDSHRGSGQPQHF.

CDR3 nucleotide sequence: TGTGCCACCTCCAGACAGGGGTTGAACACCGGGGAGCTGTTTTTT. It specifies CATSRQGLNTGELFF. This chain joins TRBV6-5 and TRBJ2-2; the match to TRBD1 covers 8 bases. The trim removed 10 bases at V and 1 base at J, leaving 8 bases unmatched. The CDR3 runs to 15 residues. Germline V gives CDR1 MNHEY, CDR2 SVGAGI.

CDR3 sequence (DNA): TGTGCCAGCATCGACCCGGGACGGAACACTGAAGCTTTCTTT. Translated: CASIDPGRNTEAFF. V usage is TRBV11-2 and J usage is TRBJ1-1; perhaps TRBD1 as D (5 bases). CDR1 and CDR2 (germline): SGHAT, FQNNGV. The CDR3 has 14 amino acids. Trimming pared 7 bases from V and 1 base from J, leaving 13 bases between.

The rearrangement uses TRBV6-5 and TRBJ1-2; no reliable D call. This CDR3 is built from 11 residues. Germline V gives CDR1 MNHEY, CDR2 SVGAGI. The germline V and J ends were trimmed by 6 bases and 3 bases, with 5 bases remaining between them. The CDR3 loop reads CASRKDYGYTF. In DNA form, the CDR3 reads TGTGCCAGCAGGAAGGACTATGGCTACACCTTC.

The chain employs TRBV19 and TRBJ2-1; 8 bases line up with TRBD1. The ends lost 7 bases at V and 7 bases at J; junction bases unmatched: 18. The CDR3 loop spans 17 amino acids. Germline V CDR1 and CDR2: LNHDA, SQIVND (reference sequence). CDR3 loop: CASIYKTQGAQANEQFF. The CDR3 DNA reads as TGTGCCAGTATATACAAAACCCAGGGGGCGCAGGCGAATGAGCAGTTCTTC. The complete variable domain, with remaining parts taken from reference TRBV19 and TRBJ2-1, reads DGGITQSPKYLFRKEGQNVTLSCEQNLNHDAMYWYRQDPGQGLRLIYYSQIVNDFQKGDIAEGYSVSREKKESFPLTVTSAQKNPTAFYLCASIYKTQGAQANEQFFGPGTRLTVL.

DNA of the CDR3: TGTGCCAGCTCACCACTGGACACAGGGTTGTACGAGCAGTACTTC. Its protein product is CASSPLDTGLYEQYF. The genes are TRBV18 and TRBJ2-7; D possibly corresponds to TRBD1 (6 bases). Trimming pared 1 base from V and 4 bases from J, leaving 14 bases between. The CDR3 runs to 15 residues. CDR1 is KGHSH, CDR2 LQKENI, per germline.

The chain joins TRBV29-1 to TRBJ1-6, with TRBD1 as a possible D gene (6 bases). This CDR3 contains 12 residues. Germline V lookup: CDR1 SQVTM, CDR2 ANQGSEA. Trimming took off 7 bases at V and 8 bases at J, with 12 bases between the two ends. This CDR3 is CSARDTDSPLHF. The DNA of the CDR3 is TGCAGCGCCCGGGACACTGATTCACCCCTCCACTTT.

V and J are TRBV3-1 (or the pseudogene TRBV3-2) and TRBJ1-5; D unclear. CDR1 LGHDT and CDR2 YNNKEL come from the germline V gene (reference sequence). Trimming removed 0 bases from V and 6 bases from J, with 12 bases in between. This CDR3 has 15 residues. The CDR3: CASSQDGTRGQPQHF. The CDR3, as DNA: TGTGCCAGCAGCCAAGACGGTACTCGCGGTCAGCCCCAGCATTTT.

This clone has only one observation. This chain joins TRBV2 and TRBJ1-1; 7 bases are shared with TRBD1. The CDR3 contains 16 residues. Germline V CDR1 and CDR2: SNHLY, FYNNEI. V shed 5 bases and J 0 bases; nucleotides not matched to a gene: 9. CDR3 in amino acids: CASSRGPGGMNTEAFF. The CDR3, as DNA: TGTGCCAGCAGTAGGGGGCCGGGTGGAATGAACACTGAAGCTTTCTTT.

A few counts support this clone. This rearrangement joins TRBV11-3 to TRBJ1-1; no clear D. Germline V CDR1 and CDR2: SGHNT, YENEEA. The V end lost 1 base, the J end lost 2 bases, and 23 bases lay between the germline ends. The CDR3 covers 19 residues. The CDR3 sequence is CASSLVSPQRPSVNTEAFF. CDR3 DNA: TGTGCCAGCAGCTTAGTTTCCCCCCAGCGGCCAAGCGTAAACACTGAAGCTTTCTTT.

The chain combines TRBV7-8 with TRBJ2-2; 8 nucleotides match TRBD2. Germline trimming cut 1 base from V and 1 base from J; bases unmatched to any gene: 2. This CDR3 region has 16 residues. Per germline, CDR1 SGHVS and CDR2 FQNEAQ. The CDR3 here is CASSLGGTRNTGELFF. In DNA, the CDR3 is TGTGCCAGCAGCTTAGGGGGGACTAGGAACACCGGGGAGCTGTTTTTT.

This clone was found a few times. V and J are TRBV30 and TRBJ1-6; possible D gene TRBD1, 6 bases. Germline V lookup: CDR1 GTSNPN, CDR2 SVGIG (reference sequence). With 5 bases removed from V and 2 bases from J, the gap between germline ends came to 7 bases. This CDR3 is 13 amino acids long. As DNA, the CDR3 is TGTGCCTGGCGGGACACCTATAATTCACCCCTCCACTTT. Protein product: CAWRDTYNSPLHF.

The V gene is TRBV7-2, the J gene TRBJ1-5, with D hard to call. Germline V gene lookup returns CDR1 SGHTA and CDR2 FQGNSA. This CDR3 spans 14 amino acids. V lost 2 bases and J lost 0, with 5 bases in between. CDR3 bases: TGTGCCAGCAGCTTAAGGGATAGCAATCAGCCCCAGCATTTT. Translation: CASSLRDSNQPQHF.